One T cell receptor beta chain is described in this entry. The antigen is not known. Trimming cost V 7 bases and J 4 bases; bases outside gene matches: 11. The CDR3 is made up of 15 amino acids. Germline V gives CDR1 PRHDT, CDR2 FYEKMQ (reference sequence). The entry originates in a study of yellow fever vaccine responses in identical twins. In TCRdb, the RT-PCR reads were re-called with MiXCR into one record per CDR3 protein. The sample records fewer than 600 distinct CDR3 sequences, around two thirds being singletons. Whole-study findings and limits: Twin vaccine T cell responses reportedly seemed partly convergent, partly personalized.

The chain has TRBV13 and TRBJ2-3; 7 positions agree with TRBD1. The TCR comes from a female donor who received the yellow fever vaccine. The starting material was T cells from blood (PBMCs), unsorted or a sorted subset (not recorded which), obtained before or after yellow fever vaccination (not recorded which). The CDR3 bases are TGTGCCAGCAATCCGGGACAGATTATCCCAGATACGCAGTATTTT. Translating it yields CASNPGQIIPDTQYF.